This TCR beta chain was profiled in a study of Graves' ophthalmopathy and Graves' hyperthyroidism. General study points: Blood repertoires reportedly contained most expanded thyroid clonotypes above 0.001 frequency.

The J segment lost 8 bases and the V segment lost 7 bases, leaving 9 bases of the junction unmatched. This CDR3 is built from 14 residues. From germline, CDR1 is MNHEY and CDR2 SVGAGI. Researchers turned away patients with other autoimmune diseases, uncontrolled infections, pregnancy or lactation. Clinicians diagnosed using symptoms, serum thyroxine, TRAb, thyroid ultrasound and orbital computed tomography. Amplification targeted the TCR beta CDR3 regions, with RNA transcripts as the source material. HTBI-primed first-round RT-PCR preceded second-round multiplex PCR. TCRdb itself ran the multiplex PCR reads through MiXCR, one entry per CDR3 protein. This table holds roughly 1.1 million distinct CDR3 sequences, less than 45% found once. A remark on this clonotype: The antigen remains unidentified.

The receptor comes from an adult man with Graves' hyperthyroidism. Sequencing input: peripheral blood or thyroid tissue (not recorded which). V is TRBV6-5 and J is TRBJ1-2, with TRBD1 identical over 11 bases. As DNA, the CDR3 is TGTGCCAGCATTAGGACAGGGGGCGTCCAGGGCTACACCTTC. Its translation: CASIRTGGVQGYTF.